Sequencing of this T cell receptor beta chain was carried out in a study of B cell selection in AIRE deficiency. Study results and limitations: With only TCRbeta sequenced, over 30% of shared healthy Treg sequences overlapped Tconv.

As concerns this clone: Antigen unknown.

The assay was immunoSEQ multiplex PCR, and TCRdb's table has in-frame clones only and misses some. The profile shows about 22,000 clones, 92% of them singletons. Regulatory T cells were sorted as CD4+CD25hiCD127low/negative cells. Controls came from healthy donors unrelated to patients. J lost 5 bases, V lost 3 bases, and 8 bases had no gene match. The CDR3 totals 15 residues. CDR1 is LNHDA, CDR2 SQIVND, per germline (reference sequence). The TCR originated in a human donor in good health. The chain links TRBV19 to TRBJ2-7, with 9 bases that match TRBD2. The sample was CD4+CD25+ Tregs sorted from PBMCs. CDR3 coding DNA: TGTGCCAGTAGTATCGCGGGAGGGTGGGCCCACGAGCAGTACTTC. Translation gives CASSIAGGWAHEQYF.